The clone carrying this TCR beta chain was found a few times. A second PCR of about 7 to 12 cycles used a sample-barcoded 5' primer and a J-beta primer mix. MiXCR, applied by TCRdb to the 5' RACE reads, yields one record per CDR3 protein. The sample holds under 750,000 distinct CDR3 sequences, around 48% seen once. The data were obtained in a study of blood T cells in healthy people across ages. This CDR3 has 15 amino acids. The V and J ends lost 2 bases and 9 bases respectively, with 17 bases between them. Germline values: CDR1 MNHEY, CDR2 SVGEGT. The origin of this receptor is a man of 80 years or more in good health. The J gene is TRBJ2-1, the V gene TRBV6-2 or TRBV6-3; a weak D match, TRBD2 (6 bases). The source material was blood. CDR3 sequence (DNA): TGTGCCAGCAGTTACCGTCGGGTTGTGGGAGGTGAGCAGTTCTTC. Its protein is CASSYRRVVGGEQFF.